What follows are 26 T cell receptor beta chains derived from one specimen sequenced in a study of T cells in Graves' hyperthyroidism and ophthalmopathy. The TCR beta CDR3 regions underwent amplification using RNA transcripts as the source. Researchers ran a first-round RT-PCR on the TCR CDR3 using the HTBI primer set. MiXCR was run by TCRdb on the multiplex PCR reads, yielding one entry per CDR3 protein. The table lists approximately 380,000 distinct CDR3 sequences, 11% to 15% of them singletons. The specimen sequenced was blood. The receptors were gathered from a man aged 45 to 65 with Graves' ophthalmopathy.

In this sample, this clonotype turned up a few times. The chain combines TRBV24-1 with TRBJ1-1; perhaps TRBD1 as D (6 bases). The germline V gene has CDR1 KGHDR and CDR2 SFDVKD. CDR3 length: 13 amino acids. V was clipped by 5 bases and J by 5 bases, with 11 bases between them. CDR3 nucleotides: TGTGCCACCAGTGCGGGAAGGGGGACTGAAGCTTTCTTT. As protein: CATSAGRGTEAFF.

This chain links TRBV2 with TRBJ2-7, with D maybe TRBD1 (6 bases). Germline CDR1 SNHLY, CDR2 FYNNEI. The V and J ends lost 9 bases and 4 bases respectively, with 13 bases between them. The CDR3 spans 12 residues. The CDR3 here is CASKEQGYEQYF. CDR3 nucleotides: TGTGCCAGTAAGGAACAGGGTTACGAGCAGTACTTC. The full variable domain, completed using reference TRBV2 and TRBJ2-7, is EPEVTQTPSHQVTQMGQEVILRCVPISNHLYFYWYRQILGQKVEFLVSFYNNEISEKSEIFDDQFSVERPDGSNFTLKIRSTKLEDSAMYFCASKEQGYEQYFGPGTRLTVT.

The sample holds many counts of this clonotype. The rearrangement uses TRBV30 and TRBJ2-2; D uncertain. CDR1 and CDR2 (germline): GTSNPN, SVGIG (reference sequence). The CDR3 sequence is 14 residues long. V lost 2 bases and J 6 bases, leaving 13 bases between the germline ends. In DNA, the CDR3 is TGTGCCTGGAGTTTCGGCCAGCCCTCCGGGGAGCTGTTTTTT. It is translated as CAWSFGQPSGELFF.

The rearrangement joins TRBV13 to TRBJ2-1; 9 bases map to TRBD1. J lost 3 bases, V lost 6 bases, and 6 bases had no gene match. Germline lookup yields CDR1 PRHDT and CDR2 FYEKMQ (reference sequence). The CDR3 runs 15 residues. This CDR3 is CASRGQGTVYNEQFF. CDR3 nucleotide sequence: TGTGCCAGCAGGGGACAGGGAACCGTCTACAATGAGCAGTTCTTC.

This clonotype has at least ten counts. The CDR3 protein is CSARGLASDFYEQYF. Written as DNA, the CDR3 is TGCAGTGCTAGAGGACTAGCGAGTGATTTCTACGAGCAGTACTTC. This chain links TRBV20-1 with TRBJ2-7, with 8 bases aligning to TRBD2. Germline loops: CDR1 DFQATT, CDR2 SNEGSKA (reference sequence). Germline trimming cut 1 base from V and 3 bases from J; bases unmatched to any gene: 8. This CDR3 contains 15 residues.

This chain connects TRBV29-1 to TRBJ2-5, with D possibly TRBD2 on 6 matching bases. CDR3 length equals 13 residues. In germline, CDR1 is SQVTM, CDR2 ANQGSEA. The ends were cut back, 6 bases at V and 5 bases at J, with 16 bases in the middle. CDR3 in DNA: TGCAGCGTCAGCCAGGGAGGCGGTGAGACCCAGTACTTC. Translated: CSVSQGGGETQYF.

The rearrangement joins TRBV27 to TRBJ2-7, with D tentatively TRBD2 (5 bases). This CDR3 spans 14 amino acids. V lost 7 bases and J lost 3, with 16 bases in between. Germline lookup yields CDR1 MNHEY and CDR2 SMNVEV (reference sequence). CDR3 in DNA: TGTGCCAGCAAAGAGGGCCAAGGGTTCTACGAGCAGTACTTC. Residues: CASKEGQGFYEQYF.

The chain joins TRBV7-8 to TRBJ2-7, with 7 bases that match TRBD2. The CDR3 is 14 amino acids. Germline V gene sequence: CDR1 SGHVS, CDR2 FQNEAQ. V trimming: 5 bases; J trimming: 2 bases; junction bases outside the gene matches: 6. The CDR3 region has the DNA TGTGCCAGCAGCGGCGCGGGAGACCCCTACGAGCAGTACTTC. Amino acids: CASSGAGDPYEQYF.

The table lists this clonotype with many counts. The J gene is TRBJ1-1, the V gene TRBV10-2, with D perhaps matching TRBD1 (6 bases). CDR3 length equals 12 residues. The germline CDR1 and CDR2 sequences are WSHSY and SAAADI. Between the trimmed V and J ends, which lost 2 bases and 8 bases, there was a span of 9 bases. The CDR3 nucleotides are TGCGCCAGCAGTGAGAGAGGGGGAGAAGCTTTCTTT. Protein product: CASSERGGEAFF.

This clonotype was seen repeatedly, ten times or more. V usage is TRBV5-1 and J usage is TRBJ2-7; 14 bases match TRBD2. V dropped 4 bases and J dropped 2; count of bases not matched to a gene: 14. Looked up from germline, CDR1 is SGHRS and CDR2 is YFSETQ. The CDR3 sequence is 19 residues long. The CDR3, as DNA: TGCGCCAGCAGCGTGCGCCCGGGACTAGCGGGAGCCCAACCCTACGAGCAGTACTTC. Translation gives CASSVRPGLAGAQPYEQYF.

This clonotype was counted ten times or more. The genes are TRBV20-1 and TRBJ2-5, with 8 bases identical to TRBD2. The J segment lost 5 bases and the V segment lost 3 bases, leaving 11 bases of the junction unmatched. The CDR3 consists of 15 residues. Germline lookup yields CDR1 DFQATT and CDR2 SNEGSKA (reference sequence). The CDR3 loop reads CSARKLAGGGETQYF. CDR3 DNA: TGCAGTGCTAGGAAGCTAGCGGGCGGAGGGGAGACCCAGTACTTC.

This chain connects TRBV11-1 to TRBJ2-2; D is uncertain. CDR3 length equals 13 residues. V lost 6 bases, J lost 6 bases, and 11 bases lay in between. Germline lookup yields CDR1 SGHAT and CDR2 FQDESV (reference sequence). CDR3: CASSFKLAGELFF. For the CDR3, the DNA is TGTGCCAGCAGTTTCAAGTTGGCCGGGGAGCTGTTTTTT.

There are many counts of this clonotype. The V gene is TRBV28, the J gene TRBJ2-3; TRBD2 matches 10 bases. This CDR3 is 17 amino acids long. Looked up from germline, CDR1 is MDHEN and CDR2 is SYDVKM. J was trimmed by 0 bases and V by 4 bases; bases with no gene match: 7. CDR3: CASSSKLAGPSTDTQYF. In DNA, the CDR3 is TGTGCCAGCAGTTCCAAACTAGCGGGGCCTAGCACAGATACGCAGTATTTT.

The rearrangement uses TRBV6-1 and TRBJ1-2, with D perhaps TRBD1 (5 bases). Trimming removed 6 bases at V and 6 bases at J, with 17 bases between. The germline gives CDR1 MNHNS, CDR2 SASEGT. This CDR3 has 14 residues. CDR3 protein: CASSALGARDGYTF. The CDR3, as DNA: TGTGCCAGCAGCGCCCTAGGGGCGCGGGATGGCTACACCTTC.

The rearrangement joins TRBV6-1 to TRBJ2-5; D not resolved. The length of the CDR3 is 11 residues. The V end lost 3 bases, the J end lost 5 bases, and 4 bases lay between the germline ends. Germline loops: CDR1 MNHNS, CDR2 SASEGT. As DNA, the CDR3 is TGTGCCAGCAGTGAGCCTGAGACCCAGTACTTC. Protein: CASSEPETQYF.

The chain is built from TRBV4-2 and TRBJ2-5, with 9 bases fitting TRBD2. CDR1 is LGHNA, CDR2 YNFKEQ, per germline. The CDR3 sequence is 17 residues long. V dropped 0 bases and J dropped 5; count of bases not matched to a gene: 10. CDR3 region: CASSQEVRAGGGETQYF. DNA of the CDR3: TGTGCCAGCAGCCAAGAAGTGCGAGCGGGAGGAGGGGAGACCCAGTACTTC.

Many counts were recorded for this clonotype. The chain carries TRBV2 and TRBJ2-7; 12 positions match TRBD1. This CDR3 region has 14 residues. The J segment lost 5 bases and the V segment lost 7 bases, leaving 6 bases of the junction unmatched. Germline loops: CDR1 SNHLY, CDR2 FYNNEI. CDR3 DNA sequence: TGTGCCAGCATGGGACAGGGGGCAGGCCACGAGCAGTACTTC. This gives the protein CASMGQGAGHEQYF.

This clonotype was counted a few times. The CDR3: CASSVLGTSGNYNEQFF. Here the CDR3 DNA reads TGTGCCAGCAGCGTATTAGGGACTAGCGGGAATTACAATGAGCAGTTCTTC. This chain joins TRBV9 and TRBJ2-1, with 13 nucleotides matching TRBD2. CDR1 is SGDLS and CDR2 is YYNGEE in the germline V gene. CDR3 length: 17 amino acids. Trimming cost V 1 base and J 4 bases; bases outside gene matches: 5.

This clonotype has a count of ten or more. This rearrangement joins TRBV5-1 to TRBJ2-2, with D tentatively TRBD1 (5 bases). Germline CDR1 and CDR2: SGHRS and YFSETQ. Trimming took 1 base from V and 3 from J, leaving 10 bases between them. The CDR3 runs to 15 residues. CDR3 protein: CASSLLGLDTGELFF. The CDR3 DNA follows: TGCGCCAGCAGCTTGTTGGGGCTCGACACCGGGGAGCTGTTTTTT. Variable domain in full (rest from reference TRBV5-1 and TRBJ2-2): KAGVTQTPRYLIKTRGQQVTLSCSPISGHRSVSWYQQTPGQGLQFLFEYFSETQRNKGNFPGRFSGRQFSNSRSEMNVSTLELGDSALYLCASSLLGLDTGELFFGEGSRLTVL.

The chain combines TRBV7-8 with TRBJ2-3, with D tentatively TRBD2 (6 bases). V lost 3 bases and J lost 2, with 12 bases in between. The CDR3 contains 15 residues. Germline CDR1 reads SGHVS; CDR2 reads FQNEAQ. The CDR3 nucleotides read TGTGCCAGCAGCTTGGGTCCGGGAGCCACAGATACGCAGTATTTT. This codes for CASSLGPGATDTQYF.

This clonotype was picked up many times. The chain has TRBV5-4 and TRBJ2-5; the match to TRBD2 covers 11 bases. Unmatched junction bases numbered 8, after V lost 2 bases and J lost 5 bases. Per the germline V gene, CDR1 is SGHNT and CDR2 is YYREEE (reference sequence). The CDR3 runs to 16 residues. CDR3 in amino acids: CASSLDGTSGGETQYF. The CDR3 coding sequence is TGTGCCAGCAGCTTAGACGGGACTAGCGGAGGGGAGACCCAGTACTTC. Supplemented by reference TRBV5-4 and TRBJ2-5, the full variable domain reads ETGVTQSPTHLIKTRGQQVTLRCSSQSGHNTVSWYQQALGQGPQFIFQYYREEENGRGNFPPRFSGLQFPNYSSELNVNALELDDSALYLCASSLDGTSGGETQYFGPGTRLLVL.

V and J are TRBV27 and TRBJ2-6, with TRBD1 as a possible D gene (5 bases). Germline CDR1 reads MNHEY; CDR2 reads SMNVEV (reference sequence). The CDR3 runs to 16 residues. Deletions cut 2 bases from V and 3 bases from J, with 11 bases between. The CDR3 DNA sequence: TGTGCCAGCAGTTTAGACCAGGGTTTTGGGGCCAACGTCCTGACTTTC. Translated, it gives CASSLDQGFGANVLTF. The full variable domain, its missing parts supplied by reference TRBV27 and TRBJ2-6, is EAQVTQNPRYLITVTGKKLTVTCSQNMNHEYMSWYRQDPGLGLRQIYYSMNVEVTDKGDVPEGYKVSRKEKRNFPLILESPSPNQTSLYFCASSLDQGFGANVLTFGAGSRLTVL.

This clonotype was detected many times. The chain uses TRBV7-9 and TRBJ2-5; 11 nucleotides agree with TRBD2. CDR1 and CDR2 from the germline V gene are SEHNR and FQNEAQ (reference sequence). This CDR3 has 13 residues. V gave up 10 bases and J gave up 5 bases; unmatched junction bases: 6. CDR3 DNA: TGTGCCACCACTAGCGGGAGTTGGGAGACCCAGTACTTC. Amino acids: CATTSGSWETQYF.

This clonotype was picked up a small number of times. CDR3 in DNA: TGCAGTGCTAGAGAGCCCGCCGGTTTCCAGCAGTACTTC. Its protein product is CSAREPAGFQQYF. V is TRBV20-1 and J is TRBJ2-7; D is unclear. The CDR3 has 13 amino acids. Germline CDR1 DFQATT, CDR2 SNEGSKA (reference sequence). V gave up 0 bases and J gave up 8 bases, with 14 bases separating them.

There are many counts of this clonotype. V gene TRBV28 combines with J gene TRBJ1-5; 10 bases align to TRBD1. Germline assignment: CDR1 MDHEN and CDR2 SYDVKM. V was pared by 5 bases and J by 5 bases, with 3 bases of the junction left unmatched. This CDR3 spans 14 amino acids. DNA for the CDR3: TGTGCCAGCAGTCCGGGACAGGGGCATCAGCCCCAGCATTTT. Translated: CASSPGQGHQPQHF.

This clonotype was counted only a few times. The CDR3 loop reads CAISESATDTQYF. The CDR3 DNA reads TGTGCCATCAGTGAGTCGGCGACAGATACGCAGTATTTT. The rearrangement joins TRBV10-3 to TRBJ2-3; D is unclear. Germline V gene lookup returns CDR1 ENHRY and CDR2 SYGVKD. Trimming shortened V by 0 bases and J by 3 bases, and 4 bases separated the two germline ends. The CDR3 is made up of 13 amino acids.